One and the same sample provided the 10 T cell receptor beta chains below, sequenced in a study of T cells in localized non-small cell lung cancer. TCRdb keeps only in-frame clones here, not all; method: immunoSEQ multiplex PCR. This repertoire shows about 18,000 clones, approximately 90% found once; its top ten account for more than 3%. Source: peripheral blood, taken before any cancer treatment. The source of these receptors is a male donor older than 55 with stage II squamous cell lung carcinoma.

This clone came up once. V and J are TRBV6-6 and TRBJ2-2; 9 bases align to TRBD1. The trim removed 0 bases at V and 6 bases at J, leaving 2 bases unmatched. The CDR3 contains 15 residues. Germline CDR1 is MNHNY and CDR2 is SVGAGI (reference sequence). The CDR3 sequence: CASSYSRQGAGELFF. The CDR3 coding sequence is TGTGCCAGCAGTTACTCGCGACAGGGGGCCGGGGAGCTGTTTTTT.

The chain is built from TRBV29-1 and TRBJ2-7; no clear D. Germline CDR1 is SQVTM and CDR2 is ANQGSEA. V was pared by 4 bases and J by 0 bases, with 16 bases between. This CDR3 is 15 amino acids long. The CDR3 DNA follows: TGCAGCGTTGCCGCTACTGCTTCTAGCTCCTACGAGCAGTACTTC. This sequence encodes CSVAATASSSYEQYF.

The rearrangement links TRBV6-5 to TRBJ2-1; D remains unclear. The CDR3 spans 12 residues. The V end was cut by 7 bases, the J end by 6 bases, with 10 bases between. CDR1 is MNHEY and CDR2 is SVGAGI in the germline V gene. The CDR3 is CASTARSNEQFF. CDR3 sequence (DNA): TGTGCCAGCACGGCCAGATCCAATGAGCAGTTCTTC.

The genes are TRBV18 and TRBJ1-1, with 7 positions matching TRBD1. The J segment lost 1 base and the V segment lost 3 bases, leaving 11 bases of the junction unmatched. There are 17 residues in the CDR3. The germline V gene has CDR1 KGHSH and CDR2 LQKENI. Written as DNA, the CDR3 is TGTGCCAGCTCACCCCCCTTGTCGGGACAGAGGAACACTGAAGCTTTCTTT. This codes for CASSPPLSGQRNTEAFF.

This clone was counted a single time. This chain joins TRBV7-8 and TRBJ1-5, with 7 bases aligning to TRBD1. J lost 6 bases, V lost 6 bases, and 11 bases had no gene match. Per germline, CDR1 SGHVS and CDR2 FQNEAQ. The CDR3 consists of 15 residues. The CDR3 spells CASSSKTGEGQPQHF. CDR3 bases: TGTGCCAGCAGTTCTAAAACAGGGGAGGGTCAGCCCCAGCATTTT.

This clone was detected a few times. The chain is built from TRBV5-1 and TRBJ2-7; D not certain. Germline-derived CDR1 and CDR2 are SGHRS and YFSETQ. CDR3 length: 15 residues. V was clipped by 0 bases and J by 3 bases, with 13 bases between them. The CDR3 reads CASSLESFSLYEQYF. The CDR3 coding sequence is TGCGCCAGCAGCTTGGAATCCTTCAGCCTCTACGAGCAGTACTTC.

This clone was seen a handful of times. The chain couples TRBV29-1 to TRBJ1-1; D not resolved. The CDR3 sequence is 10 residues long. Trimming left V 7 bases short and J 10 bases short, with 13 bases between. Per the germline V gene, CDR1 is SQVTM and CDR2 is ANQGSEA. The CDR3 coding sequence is TGCAGCGCTGGTTCGGAGTTAGCTTTCTTT. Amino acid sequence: CSAGSELAFF. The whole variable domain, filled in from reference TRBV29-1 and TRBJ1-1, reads SAVISQKPSRDICQRGTSLTIQCQVDSQVTMMFWYRQQPGQSLTLIATANQGSEATYESGFVIDKFPISRPNLTFSTLTVSNMSPEDSSIYLCSAGSELAFFGQGTRLTVV.

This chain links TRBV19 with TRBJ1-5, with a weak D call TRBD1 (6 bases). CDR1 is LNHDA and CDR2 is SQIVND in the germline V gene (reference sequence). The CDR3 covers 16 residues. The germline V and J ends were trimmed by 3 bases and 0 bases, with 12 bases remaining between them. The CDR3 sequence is CASSIGGALSNQPQHF. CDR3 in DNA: TGTGCCAGTAGTATTGGGGGGGCCCTTAGCAATCAGCCCCAGCATTTT.

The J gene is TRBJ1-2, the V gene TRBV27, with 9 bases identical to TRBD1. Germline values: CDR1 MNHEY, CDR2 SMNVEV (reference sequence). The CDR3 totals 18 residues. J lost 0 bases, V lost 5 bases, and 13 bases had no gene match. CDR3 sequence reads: CASSMKGQGRRSNYGYTF. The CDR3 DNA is TGTGCCAGCAGTATGAAAGGACAGGGGCGGCGATCTAACTATGGCTACACCTTC.

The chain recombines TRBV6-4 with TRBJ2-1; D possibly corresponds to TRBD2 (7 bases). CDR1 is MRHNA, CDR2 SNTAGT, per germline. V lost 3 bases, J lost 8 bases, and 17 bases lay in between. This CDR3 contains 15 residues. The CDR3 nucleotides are TGTGCCAGCAGTGAAGAGGGAGGGGGGCTCGATGAGCAGTTCTTC. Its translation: CASSEEGGGLDEQFF.